Sequencing of this T cell receptor (beta chain) was carried out in a study of control samples from healthy donors and cancer patients. Germline lookup yields CDR1 LNHNV and CDR2 YYDKDF (reference sequence). This CDR3 is 15 amino acids long. V trimming: 0 bases; J trimming: 9 bases; junction bases outside the gene matches: 5. This table comes from immunoSEQ multiplex PCR, and its TCRdb copy is limited to in-frame clones, with some not included. The sample table sets out about 210,000 clones. The chain uses TRBV15 and TRBJ2-5; TRBD1 aligns across 12 bases. The TCR originated in a woman in her 30s in good health. The material sequenced was blood. The CDR3 nucleotides read TGTGCCACCAGCAGAGATCCGGGACAGGGGGCGGCCCAGTACTTC. It is translated as CATSRDPGQGAAQYF.